This TCR beta chain stems from a study of cytomegalovirus exposure and HLA in healthy donors (TCRdb year 2017). Background for the entire study: In an earlier analysis of 587 of the donors, 250 to 300 Gb of sequence data and approximately 100 million unique TCR beta sequences from about 180 million T cells were reported. About 280 gigabases of sequencing data and tens of millions of unique TCR sequences were included in an early release covering roughly 600 HLA-typed donors. Among the roughly 430 genotyped donors, approximately 77% belonged to the genetic ancestry cluster associated with self-reported Caucasian donors. The study was designed to test whether signatures of past pathogen exposure could be identified by cataloging public T cell receptors. The T cell repertoires of about 700 subjects were profiled by immunosequencing and related to cytomegalovirus serostatus. In addition to the first cohort of approximately 650 subjects, a separate validation cohort of 120 different subjects was used. High-throughput TCR immunosequencing, statistical association of individual TCRs with disease status, and machine learning were combined to predict cytomegalovirus infection status. To study patterns of TCR occurrence, a later analysis re-analyzed previously published TCR beta repertoires from several hundred donors and added high-resolution HLA genotyping. Rather than drawing on any new phenotypic data, the later analysis identified candidate immune exposures from TCR beta sequences and the way those sequences occurred across donors. An earlier analysis of approximately 580 of the donors used high-throughput TCR beta sequencing to judge whether each TCR beta V gene segment behaved as functional or pseudogenic. Donor age, sex, ethnicity and CMV serostatus were compiled together with the repertoire data. Genome-wide SNP genotypes for about 55% of the roughly 670 donors were used in a later genetic analysis, which treated that subset as a discovery cohort. All discovery cohort repertoires had been generated using a single sequencing platform. HLA typing covered class I and class II loci at four-digit resolution. The number of donors typed differed by locus, with about 629-630 for A, B, C, DRB1 and DQB1, 522 for DQA1, about 610 for DPA1, and around 460 for DPB1. Because of strong linkage in the cohort, roughly five DR-DQ haplotypes were treated as single units for association and clustering. Among over 350 genotyped donors of the cohort, an average of around 240,000 unique TCR beta nucleotide sequences were sequenced per donor, roughly 18% of them non-productive.

Comment on this clone: Its antigen is unknown. There are no base qualities to consult, and no much larger clone falls within one base.

In total, 600 or so healthy bone marrow donors made up the cohort. Cohort members were all nominally healthy when sampled, although unrecorded immune exposures were likely present. The donor was CMV seropositive and was included in the group of 289 seropositive cohort members. A peripheral blood sample was collected from each donor, and TCR beta sequencing was performed on peripheral blood mononuclear cells. Genomic DNA extraction from the blood cell samples was performed with the Qiagen DNeasy Blood Extraction Kit. The protocol used for the library was the immunoSEQ multiplex PCR assay. For the multiplex PCR, a mixture combining 60 forward primers for TCR Vbeta segments and 13 reverse primers for TCR Jbeta segments was used. The CDR3 region of rearranged TCR beta genes was amplified from genomic DNA by a multiplex PCR assay. The Illumina HiSeq System was used to sequence the amplified TCR beta libraries as 87-base-pair reads. In the original analysis: Across the 700 or so repertoires, a later analysis counted 80 million or so unique TCR beta chains, some 11 million of which were shared by at least two donors. Raw reads were error-corrected and collapsed into unique sequences with a nearest-neighbor algorithm that merged closely related sequences to remove PCR and sequencing errors. Alignment of CDR3 sequences to IMGT reference sequences was used to assign V, D and J gene segments. For a sequence to be retained, a match of at least six nucleotides to both a V gene segment and a J gene segment was required. Rearrangements were called productive when the CDR3 lacked stop codons and stayed in frame with V and J; all others were non-productive. Following IMGT convention, CDR3 was defined as the stretch from the second conserved V-encoded cysteine up to the conserved J-encoded phenylalanine. The earlier analysis of about 610 of the donors excluded any sequence lacking an unambiguous match to a single V gene segment. An earlier analysis of around 600 of the donors classified V segments as functional when productive rearrangements were above 56.7% and as segregating when the standard deviation between donors was above 5%. A statistical classification framework was built for diagnosing cytomegalovirus status from the catalog of TCR beta chain sequences. A later analysis assigned V and J genes by comparing TCR nucleotide sequences with IMGT/GENE-DB human TR gene sequences. A later analysis assigned CDR3 sequences and most-parsimonious VDJ recombination scenarios with the TCRdist pipeline. In a later analysis, each TCR beta chain was defined by its CDR3 amino acid sequence together with its V-gene family, and reads without a unique V-gene family were excluded. To address suspected cross-contamination and a sequencing artifact, a later analysis removed roughly 580 highly shared, low-generation-probability nucleotide sequences. For each public chain, a later analysis derived a clonal expansion index from normalized ranks of inferred template counts within each repertoire. In a later analysis, generation probabilities were computed using a VDJ recombination model fitted to out-of-frame rearrangements, and the results were checked against IGoR. In a later analysis, hypergeometric tests were used to score TCR-TCR, TCR-HLA and TCR-CMV co-occurrence, with a repertoire-size bias correction applied to TCR pairs. In a later analysis, false discovery rates were estimated by permuting HLA or CMV assignments 20 times. In a later analysis, co-occurring TCRs were grouped using DBSCAN, and TCRdist sequence similarity was added for clustering within HLA-allele-positive subsets. For co-occurrence clustering, repertoires with fewer than 30,000 or more than 120,000 public chains were excluded, along with roughly 5 repertoires with anomalous nucleotide sharing. This is the immuneACCESS table as TCRdb keeps it, with only in-frame sequences that have V and J called. A part of the clones is gone; compared with another copy, unresolved V genes explain less than half, and the rest is unexplained. The DNA gave D and trimming, while V, J and clone size come from that table. This sample holds about 110,000 clones; roughly 76% were observed only once. 6.9% of the sample is in the top ten clones.

The CDR3 spans 15 residues, from the cysteine through the phenylalanine. The kept DNA is CDR3 alone, 45 bases in frame from the first base. The germline V gene yields LGHNA for CDR1 and YSLEER for CDR2. V is cut by 4 bases and J by 7 bases, and the space between the germline ends is 16 bases. General study outcomes and caveats: According to a later analysis, parvovirus B19, influenza, CMV and Epstein-Barr virus appeared linked to several top co-occurrence clusters. A later genetic analysis reported fewer N-insertions in productive TCRs among donors in an Asian-associated ancestry cluster than the roughly 720-donor mean. Because HLA typing was unavailable for some donors at each locus, only the typed subset was used in association tests. The study listed 150 to 200 TCR beta chains as associated with cytomegalovirus. A cluster of highly shared sequence variants was judged likely to be a technical artifact of the sequencing pipeline. In this cohort, only TCR beta chains were sequenced, and detectable features were limited by the absence of alpha or paired-chain data. CMV serostatus was the only immune exposure information available for the cohort. In a later analysis, HLA-associated TCR beta chains were found to be more clonally expanded and to have lower generation probabilities than equally common non-associated chains. At a false discovery rate of 0.05, a later analysis linked fewer than 20,000 TCR beta sequences to specific HLA alleles. Most TCR sequences were seen in very few donors, while some public TCRs were found in many individuals. When HLA alleles, especially DR and DQ, strongly co-occurred, attributing TCR associations to individual alleles was difficult. According to the authors, the approach could potentially be generalized to other disease states and immunological phenotypes. In both the original and validation cohorts, the classifier was reported to diagnose cytomegalovirus status with high specificity and sensitivity. V-gene and J-gene trimming of TCR beta chains was associated with a missense DCLRE1C variant in a later genetic analysis, and the association was replicated in an independent cohort. An earlier analysis of 450 to 750 of the donors showed that most TCR beta V segments appeared in productive rearrangements either about 87% or about 30% of the time, which broadly matched IMGT annotations. In vitro tests confirmed that a few of the cytomegalovirus-associated TCR beta chains recognize cytomegalovirus antigens. According to a later analysis, most CMV-associated TCR beta chains appeared to be HLA-restricted, and the HLA associations seemed to be driven largely by CMV exposure. Linkage disequilibrium might explain the correlated functional status among segregating V segments, but an unknown experimental factor could not be ruled out. Roughly uniform sequencing depth across donors was assumed in presence/absence analyses, although this assumption may not hold. The earlier analysis of 587 of the donors excluded approximately 15 rarely observed V segments, including chromosome 9 orphons, because counts were too low. A further reported finding was that TCR beta sequences accurately predicted the HLA-A and HLA-B alleles for most subjects in the first cohort. A later analysis found that TCR association rates varied across HLA loci, with DRB1 alleles showing the most associated TCRs and HLA-C alleles the fewest. Some IMGT-functional V segments, including TRBV6-2 and TRBV6-3, could not be told apart with the 87-base-pair reads, so those segments were excluded.

The receptor was derived from a man under 40 in good health and CMV-seropositive. This chain is built from TRBV4-3 and TRBJ1-4; the D segment could be TRBD1, given 6 matching bases. The material sequenced was PBMCs. The CDR3 protein: CASSPSRTAIEKLFF. The nucleotide sequence reads TGCGCCAGCAGCCCCTCGAGGACAGCGATTGAAAAACTGTTTTTT.